The clone carrying this TCR beta chain was found once. The data originate from a study of blood T cell repertoires in COVID-19. Clones were sequenced by immunoSEQ multiplex PCR, and TCRdb holds only the in-frame ones, with some missing. The sample consists of 90,000 to 100,000 clones, less than 85% of them appearing once. Looked up from germline, CDR1 is LGHNT and CDR2 is FRNRAP. The CDR3 has 15 residues. V was trimmed by 0 bases and J by 2 bases, leaving 9 bases between them. This receptor was taken from a woman aged 55-70 years with acute or convalescent COVID-19. Sequencing was carried out using peripheral blood. This chain links TRBV12-5 with TRBJ2-3; D call uncertain. The CDR3 DNA sequence: TGTGCTAGTGGTTTGGTAGGTGGGCCCACAGATACGCAGTATTTT. It specifies CASGLVGGPTDTQYF.